The source of this T cell receptor (beta chain) is a study of CD8 T cells in Susac syndrome. Whole-study results and caveats: It was acknowledged in the study that its TCR sequencing and HLA analysis involved a relatively small number of individuals.

RNA, at about 0.5 to 1 ug, was reverse transcribed with random hexamers. By means of immunoSEQ multiplex PCR, TCR beta CDR3 spanning 54 Vbeta and 13 Jbeta underwent amplification. TCRdb analysed the immunoSEQ multiplex PCR reads with MiXCR anew, one entry per CDR3 protein. The sample holds roughly 300,000 distinct CDR3 sequences; more than 75% are singletons and the top ten take 0.095% to 0.14%. V lost 3 bases and J lost 0; bases outside the gene matches: 7. The CDR3 totals 17 residues. Germline V lookup: CDR1 SGHDN, CDR2 FVKESK. On this clonotype: No antigen is known for it.

This clonotype originated in a human donor with multiple sclerosis. The gene calls are TRBV14 and TRBJ2-4; TRBD1 aligns across 8 bases. Sequenced sample: CD8+ T cells from PBMCs. This CDR3 reads CASSQETGARAKNIQYF. In DNA, the CDR3 is TGTGCCAGCAGCCAGGAGACAGGGGCCCGAGCCAAAAACATTCAGTACTTC.